These 4 T cell receptor beta chains were all obtained from the same sample, sequenced in a study of control samples from healthy donors and cancer patients. Profiling relied on immunoSEQ multiplex PCR, and the TCRdb table lists in-frame clones only, not all of them. The sample carries about 120,000 clones, 89% recorded once. The sample consisted of blood. The source of these receptors is a man aged 50-59 years in good health.

J is TRBJ2-1 and V is TRBV5-1; TRBD1 matches at 8 bases. This CDR3 spans 14 amino acids. J lost 8 bases, V lost 4 bases, and 8 bases had no gene match. CDR1 is SGHRS and CDR2 is YFSETQ in the germline V gene. The CDR3 reads CASSNGQGQDEQFF. The CDR3 DNA reads TGCGCCAGCAGCAACGGACAGGGCCAGGATGAGCAGTTCTTC. The complete variable domain, with remaining parts taken from reference TRBV5-1 and TRBJ2-1, reads KAGVTQTPRYLIKTRGQQVTLSCSPISGHRSVSWYQQTPGQGLQFLFEYFSETQRNKGNFPGRFSGRQFSNSRSEMNVSTLELGDSALYLCASSNGQGQDEQFFGPGTRLTVL.

The V call is TRBV2, the J call TRBJ1-2, with 11 bases fitting TRBD1. The CDR3 runs 16 residues. Germline trimming cut 6 bases from V and 5 bases from J; bases unmatched to any gene: 11. The germline V gene encodes CDR1 SNHLY and CDR2 FYNNEI. CDR3: CASSSQGDRGGYGYTF. The CDR3 region has the DNA TGTGCCAGCAGCTCCCAAGGGGACAGGGGGGGATATGGCTACACCTTC.

V gene TRBV5-6 combines with J gene TRBJ2-5, with TRBD1 identical over 9 bases. Germline V lookup: CDR1 SGHDT, CDR2 YYEEEE. Trimming at V came to 0 bases and at J to 5 bases, leaving 5 bases not matched to a gene. The CDR3 totals 15 residues. The CDR3 region is CASSLDRGLMETQYF. The DNA for the CDR3 is TGTGCCAGCAGCTTGGACAGGGGGCTGATGGAGACCCAGTACTTC.

CDR3 sequence (DNA): TGTGCCAGCAGCCCGCTTACTAGCGACAATGAGCAGTTCTTC. Residues: CASSPLTSDNEQFF. This rearrangement joins TRBV3-1 (or the pseudogene TRBV3-2) to TRBJ2-1; 7 nucleotides agree with TRBD2. The V segment lost 4 bases and the J segment 5 bases; nucleotides outside the gene matches: 5. The CDR3 runs to 14 residues. Per germline, CDR1 LGHDT and CDR2 YNNKEL (reference sequence).